The 24 T cell receptor beta chains reported below all come from one sample, sequenced in a study of shared clonotypes between healthy human individuals. The protocol was immunoSEQ multiplex PCR, while the TCRdb copy is restricted to in-frame clones and leaves out a portion. The sample carries over a million clones, approximately 98.5% recorded once. The specimen sequenced was naive CD4+ T cells sorted from blood. As for subset: CD45RA+ positively selected. All receptors derive from a man aged 25 to 45 in good health.

The chain carries TRBV7-2 and TRBJ2-1; TRBD2 matches at 10 bases. CDR1 is SGHTA, CDR2 FQGNSA, per germline. V lost 8 bases and J lost 15; bases outside the gene matches: 10. The length of the CDR3 is 12 residues. The CDR3 is CASDSGRPPPFF. The CDR3 nucleotides are TGTGCCAGCGATAGCGGGAGGCCTCCCCCGTTCTTC.

The chain couples TRBV10-3 to TRBJ2-1; 9 nucleotides align to TRBD2. The CDR3 sequence is 19 residues long. The ends lost 2 bases at V and 3 bases at J; junction bases unmatched: 14. The germline V gene has CDR1 ENHRY and CDR2 SYGVKD. In DNA form, the CDR3 reads TGTGCCATCAGTGAGAGCTCTCTAGCGGGGAGAGGGGACTACAATGAGCAGTTCTTC. This translates into CAISESSLAGRGDYNEQFF.

This rearrangement joins TRBV29-1 to TRBJ2-5; D call uncertain. Germline V gene sequence: CDR1 SQVTM, CDR2 ANQGSEA. The V end was cut by 4 bases, the J end by 2 bases, with 8 bases between. The CDR3 totals 12 residues. CDR3 sequence (DNA): TGCAGCGTTGGGGTGGGGCAAGAGACCCAGTACTTC. Translated, it gives CSVGVGQETQYF.

The chain recombines TRBV28 with TRBJ2-2; perhaps TRBD1 as D (6 bases). Germline CDR1 and CDR2: MDHEN and SYDVKM. The length of the CDR3 is 17 residues. V shed 8 bases and J shed 7 bases, with 26 bases lying between them. The CDR3 loop is CASERQVLSLFGGELFF. The CDR3 DNA follows: TGTGCCAGCGAAAGACAGGTTCTTTCCCTATTTGGCGGGGAGCTGTTTTTT.

This clone was counted a single time. This CDR3 is CTSSTAQRGGWDTQYF. CDR3 sequence (DNA): TGCACCAGCAGCACCGCCCAGCGGGGGGGCTGGGATACGCAGTATTTT. The chain links TRBV1 to TRBJ2-3; the D call of TRBD2 is as the table states it, not checked on the DNA. TRBV1 is noted as a pseudogene. The CDR3 is 16 amino acids.

The V gene is TRBV5-4, the J gene TRBJ1-1; D is possibly TRBD1 (6 bases). Trimming pared 4 bases from V and 3 bases from J, leaving 22 bases between. Germline CDR1 is SGHNT and CDR2 is YYREEE (reference sequence). The CDR3 totals 17 residues. The CDR3 coding sequence is TGTGCCAGCAGCCCACAAGTCGGAGTACAGGGAGACACTGAAGCTTTCTTT. Translating it yields CASSPQVGVQGDTEAFF.

This chain uses TRBV5-4 with TRBJ2-4; possible D gene TRBD2, 6 bases. The germline gives CDR1 SGHNT, CDR2 YYREEE (reference sequence). The V end lost 3 bases, the J end lost 0 bases, and 19 bases lay between the germline ends. This CDR3 has 18 residues. CDR3 DNA: TGTGCCAGCAGCTCGATGGGCCGCGGGGATCTAGCCAAAAACATTCAGTACTTC. Protein product: CASSSMGRGDLAKNIQYF.

This rearrangement joins TRBV5-1 to TRBJ2-7; D perhaps matches TRBD2 (6 bases). From germline, CDR1 is SGHRS and CDR2 YFSETQ. The V gene lost 4 bases and the J gene lost 4 bases, with 18 bases spanning the gap. CDR3 size: 15 residues. CDR3 coding DNA: TGCGCCAGCAGCCCGGAAGTGGCGGGGCAATACGAGCAGTACTTC. Translated: CASSPEVAGQYEQYF.

The rearrangement links TRBV18 to TRBJ2-5, with TRBD1 matching over 10 bases. In germline, CDR1 is KGHSH, CDR2 LQKENI. Germline trimming cut 6 bases from V and 5 bases from J; bases unmatched to any gene: 6. This CDR3 is built from 14 residues. CDR3 protein: CASSPTGGDETQYF. Here the CDR3 DNA reads TGTGCCAGCTCTCCGACAGGGGGCGATGAGACCCAGTACTTC.

V usage is TRBV10-3 and J usage is TRBJ2-1; 8 bases agree with TRBD2. The V gene end was trimmed by 4 bases and the J gene end by 2 bases; junction bases not matched to a gene: 4. The CDR3 is 15 residues long. CDR1 is ENHRY, CDR2 SYGVKD, per germline. This chain's CDR3 is CAISGTSSPYNEQFF. Here the CDR3 DNA reads TGTGCCATCAGTGGGACTAGCTCTCCCTACAATGAGCAGTTCTTC.

In the case of this clone: Other DNA sequences of this sample code for an identical CDR3. This chain connects TRBV5-1 to TRBJ2-5, with D perhaps given as TRBD1 or TRBD2 (5 bases each). Germline V gene data show CDR1 as SGHRS and CDR2 as YFSETQ. Trimming shortened V by 1 base and J by 2 bases, and 9 bases separated the two germline ends. The CDR3 spans 14 residues. CDR3 nucleotide sequence: TGCGCCAGCAGCTTGAAGGGACCACAAGAGACCCAGTACTTC. This encodes CASSLKGPQETQYF.

Comments on this clone: Other DNA sequences in this sample translate to the same CDR3. CDR3 nucleotide sequence: TGTGCCAGCAGCTCGACAGGGGGTAGAGAGACCCAGTACTTC. The encoded protein is CASSSTGGRETQYF. This rearrangement joins TRBV7-3 to TRBJ2-5, with 9 bases matching TRBD1. This CDR3 region has 14 residues. The junction had 4 bases not matched to a gene; V was cut back by 4 bases and J by 4 bases. CDR1 and CDR2 (germline): SGHTA, FQGTGA.

This clone is a singleton in its sample. Within the sample, other DNA sequences also encode this same CDR3. The chain carries TRBV6-1 and TRBJ2-2, with D uncertain. Trimming removed 4 bases from V and 1 base from J, with 4 bases in between. Germline assignment: CDR1 MNHNS and CDR2 SASEGT. The CDR3 loop spans 13 amino acids. CDR3 DNA sequence: TGTGCCAGCAGTGGACAGAACACCGGGGAGCTGTTTTTT. Translation gives CASSGQNTGELFF.

The chain carries TRBV30 and TRBJ1-5; 11 bases are a match to TRBD1. Unmatched junction bases numbered 3, after V lost 1 base and J lost 4 bases. The CDR3 is 15 residues long. Germline loops: CDR1 GTSNPN, CDR2 SVGIG (reference sequence). The CDR3 loop is CAWSDGTGGNQPQHF. The DNA of the CDR3 is TGTGCCTGGAGTGACGGGACAGGGGGTAATCAGCCCCAGCATTTT.

The chain is built from TRBV7-9 and TRBJ2-7, with 7 bases aligning to TRBD1. This CDR3 has 19 amino acids. The V gene's germline CDR1 is SEHNR and CDR2 FQNEAQ (reference sequence). The ends lost 5 bases at V and 2 bases at J; junction bases unmatched: 21. The CDR3 sequence is CASSRDRLLAGPSAYEQYF. The CDR3 DNA reads as TGTGCCAGCAGCAGGGACAGACTCCTGGCGGGCCCCAGCGCCTACGAGCAGTACTTC. Full variable domain (rest looked up from reference TRBV7-9 and TRBJ2-7): DTGVSQNPRHKITKRGQNVTFRCDPISEHNRLYWYRQTLGQGPEFLTYFQNEAQLEKSRLLSDRFSAERPKGSFSTLEIQRTEQGDSAMYLCASSRDRLLAGPSAYEQYFGPGTRLTVT.

This chain connects TRBV7-8 to TRBJ2-7, with 8 bases aligning to TRBD1. This CDR3 is 17 amino acids long. With 5 bases clipped from V and 0 bases from J, the junction kept 12 bases outside the gene matches. The germline V gene encodes CDR1 SGHVS and CDR2 FQNEAQ. The CDR3 sequence: CASSQSPGQVYSYEQYF. CDR3 DNA sequence: TGTGCCAGCAGCCAGTCGCCGGGACAGGTCTACTCCTACGAGCAGTACTTC.

The rearrangement uses TRBV10-3 and TRBJ2-3; 10 bases are a match to TRBD1. Germline lookup yields CDR1 ENHRY and CDR2 SYGVKD. The ends lost 8 bases at V and 4 bases at J; junction bases unmatched: 3. CDR3 length equals 13 residues. The CDR3 loop is CAILGTGADTQYF. The DNA of the CDR3 is TGTGCCATCCTCGGGACAGGGGCAGATACGCAGTATTTT.

The chain is built from TRBV29-1 and TRBJ1-1; TRBD1 is a possible D gene (5 bases). The CDR3 runs to 13 residues. Deletions cut 7 bases from V and 1 base from J, with 13 bases between. The V gene's germline CDR1 is SQVTM and CDR2 ANQGSEA. For the CDR3, the DNA is TGCAGCGCCAGGGACGGAAGGAACACTGAAGCTTTCTTT. Encoded protein: CSARDGRNTEAFF.

The chain couples TRBV12-2 to TRBJ2-1; TRBD1 is the table's D call and was not checked against the DNA. TRBV12-2 is reported as a pseudogene. The CDR3 spans 17 residues. CDR3 sequence (DNA): TGTGCAAGTCGCTCGGCAGCAAGACAGGGGGCCCACAATGAGCAGTTCTTC. This sequence encodes CASRSAARQGAHNEQFF.

The chain employs TRBV13 and TRBJ2-1; 12 nucleotides match TRBD2. Germline V CDR1 and CDR2: PRHDT, FYEKMQ (reference sequence). The V and J ends lost 4 bases and 5 bases, in that order; junction bases with no gene match: 9. The CDR3 is made up of 17 amino acids. For the CDR3, the DNA is TGTGCCAGCAGCTGGGGGAGACTAGCGGGAGACGACAATGAGCAGTTCTTC. Amino acids: CASSWGRLAGDDNEQFF.

The sample holds one count of this clone. The rearrangement links TRBV6-5 to TRBJ2-7, with 10 positions matching TRBD2. V was clipped by 2 bases and J by 2 bases; unmatched bases: 3. CDR1 is MNHEY and CDR2 is SVGAGI in the germline V gene. The CDR3 totals 15 residues. The CDR3 nucleotides are TGTGCCAGCAGTTACCAGCTAGCGGGAGCCTACGAGCAGTACTTC. This translates into CASSYQLAGAYEQYF.

The chain links TRBV30 to TRBJ1-1; D not resolved. V was pared by 8 bases and J by 4 bases, with 14 bases between. CDR1 is GTSNPN, CDR2 SVGIG, per germline (reference sequence). CDR3 length: 12 residues. The CDR3 reads CAHSKFPTEAFF. Here the CDR3 DNA reads TGTGCCCACAGCAAATTCCCCACTGAAGCTTTCTTT.

This sequence joins TRBV11-2 and TRBJ2-7, with 7 bases identical to TRBD2. V trimming: 2 bases; J trimming: 12 bases; junction bases outside the gene matches: 7. Germline V gene data show CDR1 as SGHAT and CDR2 as FQNNGV. CDR3 length: 12 residues. As DNA, the CDR3 is TGTGCCAGCAGCTTAAGTCCAGCGGGGACGTACTTC. Translating gives CASSLSPAGTYF.

The chain links TRBV2 to TRBJ2-1; D is perhaps TRBD2 (6 bases). The CDR3 extends over 14 amino acids. V was clipped by 8 bases and J by 3 bases, with 14 bases between them. The germline V gene encodes CDR1 SNHLY and CDR2 FYNNEI. CDR3 in amino acids: CASVRLASYNEQFF. CDR3 coding DNA: TGTGCCAGCGTCCGCCTAGCGAGCTACAATGAGCAGTTCTTC.